The 30 T cell receptor beta chains listed next were all sequenced from one sample in a study of T cell responses to AZD1222 COVID-19 vaccine. Using immunoSEQ multiplex PCR, the repertoire was profiled, and TCRdb retains in-frame clones only, with some absent. Of some 140,000 clones in the sample, approximately 90% were seen once. The material was peripheral blood, obtained on day 0 of AZD1222 vaccination. The receptors were sampled from an adult in good health.

This chain connects TRBV7-9 to TRBJ2-3; D call uncertain. V lost 1 base and J 6 bases, leaving 8 bases between the germline ends. There are 13 residues in the CDR3. Germline CDR1 reads SEHNR; CDR2 reads FQNEAQ (reference sequence). The CDR3 coding sequence is TGTGCCAGCAGCTTAGGGACCCGGGATACGCAGTATTTT. This translates into CASSLGTRDTQYF.

The rearrangement joins TRBV5-1 to TRBJ1-2; D gene ambiguous. Per germline, CDR1 SGHRS and CDR2 YFSETQ. V lost 5 bases and J lost 1, with 15 bases in between. The CDR3 sequence is 15 residues long. CDR3 in amino acids: CASSLTPGVNYGYTF. The CDR3 nucleotides read TGCGCCAGCAGTTTAACCCCCGGGGTTAACTATGGCTACACCTTC.

This clone was detected a few times. This chain joins TRBV28 and TRBJ2-7; weak D call: TRBD1 (6 bases). The CDR3 spans 14 residues. CDR1 is MDHEN, CDR2 SYDVKM, per germline. Trimming stripped 4 bases from V and 5 bases from J, with 15 bases between. The CDR3 region is CASSYLRRGNEQYF. The CDR3 nucleotides read TGTGCCAGCAGTTACCTTAGAAGGGGGAACGAGCAGTACTTC.

The chain joins TRBV7-8 to TRBJ2-1, with a possible D match to TRBD2 (6 bases). The CDR3 is 18 residues long. The germline V gene encodes CDR1 SGHVS and CDR2 FQNEAQ. Trimming cost V 5 bases and J 5 bases, with 25 bases left between them. The CDR3 DNA is TGTGCCAGCAGCCTCCGGAGGGGTGACCTTTTATCAAACAATGAGCAGTTCTTC. Its translation is CASSLRRGDLLSNNEQFF. The whole variable domain, remainder taken from reference TRBV7-8 and TRBJ2-1, is GAGVSQSPRYKVAKRGQDVALRCDPISGHVSLFWYQQALGQGPEFLTYFQNEAQLDKSGLPSDRFFAERPEGSVSTLKIQRTQQEDSAVYLCASSLRRGDLLSNNEQFFGPGTRLTVL.

The CDR3, as DNA: TGTGCCAGCAGCTTACTGGTAAATGAGCAGTTCTTC. Its translation: CASSLLVNEQFF. J is TRBJ2-1 and V is TRBV5-4; no definite D call. Trimming removed 2 bases from V and 7 bases from J, with 7 bases in between. CDR1 SGHNT and CDR2 YYREEE come from the germline V gene (reference sequence). The CDR3 runs 12 residues.

V usage is TRBV2 and J usage is TRBJ2-1; tentative D call: TRBD2 (6 bases). The germline gives CDR1 SNHLY, CDR2 FYNNEI. Trimming took 2 bases from V and 4 from J, leaving 12 bases between them. The length of the CDR3 is 15 residues. CDR3 coding DNA: TGTGCCAGCAGTGAACGCCGGACTACGTACAATGAGCAGTTCTTC. It is translated as CASSERRTTYNEQFF. Supplemented by reference TRBV2 and TRBJ2-1, the full variable domain reads EPEVTQTPSHQVTQMGQEVILRCVPISNHLYFYWYRQILGQKVEFLVSFYNNEISEKSEIFDDQFSVERPDGSNFTLKIRSTKLEDSAMYFCASSERRTTYNEQFFGPGTRLTVL.

The chain links TRBV9 to TRBJ2-7; TRBD2 might be the D (5 bases). The V gene lost 3 bases and the J gene lost 7 bases, with 17 bases spanning the gap. The CDR3 spans 14 residues. Germline V lookup: CDR1 SGDLS, CDR2 YYNGEE. This CDR3 reads CASSGSTSRGEQYF. CDR3 in DNA: TGTGCCAGCAGCGGAAGTACAAGTCGAGGGGAGCAGTACTTC.

This sequence joins TRBV19 and TRBJ2-2, with D unresolved. CDR3 length: 15 residues. Germline lookup yields CDR1 LNHDA and CDR2 SQIVND (reference sequence). The germline V and J ends were trimmed by 5 bases and 2 bases, with 12 bases remaining between them. This CDR3 is CASSLIGLNTGELFF. As DNA, the CDR3 is TGTGCCAGTAGTCTTATAGGGCTTAACACCGGGGAGCTGTTTTTT.

The chain is built from TRBV6-2 or TRBV6-3 and TRBJ1-1; the D gene is possibly TRBD1 (5 bases). Germline CDR1 is MNHEY and CDR2 is SVGEGT. CDR3 length: 15 amino acids. V was trimmed by 4 bases and J by 1 base, leaving 13 bases between them. This chain's CDR3 is CASSFPTTANTEAFF. The CDR3 DNA follows: TGTGCCAGCAGTTTTCCTACGACAGCGAACACTGAAGCTTTCTTT.

The V call is TRBV5-1, the J call TRBJ1-2; D uncertain. V dropped 0 bases and J dropped 1 base, with 7 bases sitting between them. The CDR3 totals 14 residues. CDR1 and CDR2 from the germline V gene are SGHRS and YFSETQ. The CDR3 region is CASSLDLVNYGYTF. In DNA, the CDR3 is TGCGCCAGCAGCTTGGACTTGGTTAACTATGGCTACACCTTC.

The chain couples TRBV19 to TRBJ1-5; weak D call: TRBD1 (5 bases). The ends were cut back, 3 bases at V and 6 bases at J, with 12 bases in the middle. CDR3 size: 14 residues. Germline-derived CDR1 and CDR2 are LNHDA and SQIVND (reference sequence). The CDR3 region is CASSIQGRGQPQHF. The CDR3, as DNA: TGTGCCAGTAGTATCCAGGGAAGGGGTCAGCCCCAGCATTTT.

This chain uses TRBV10-3 with TRBJ1-6; possibly TRBD1 for D (5 bases). V dropped 4 bases and J dropped 7 bases, with 8 bases sitting between them. The germline CDR1 and CDR2 sequences are ENHRY and SYGVKD. The CDR3 is 13 residues long. This CDR3 is CAISVGENSPLHF. The CDR3, as DNA: TGTGCCATCAGTGTGGGGGAAAATTCACCCCTCCACTTT.

This rearrangement joins TRBV5-1 to TRBJ1-1, with D uncertain. V shed 0 bases and J shed 10 bases, with 19 bases lying between them. The CDR3 covers 15 residues. The germline CDR1 and CDR2 sequences are SGHRS and YFSETQ. This chain's CDR3 is CASSLAVSGRSPAFF. As DNA, the CDR3 is TGCGCCAGCAGCTTGGCCGTGTCAGGCCGATCCCCAGCTTTCTTT.

The chain links TRBV7-8 to TRBJ2-1; 7 bases fit TRBD2. The V and J ends lost 5 bases and 9 bases, in that order; junction bases with no gene match: 4. CDR3 size: 12 residues. CDR1 is SGHVS and CDR2 is FQNEAQ in the germline V gene. As DNA, the CDR3 is TGTGCCAGCAGCAGAGGCGGGGGTGAGCAGTTCTTC. This translates into CASSRGGGEQFF.

The chain employs TRBV9 and TRBJ1-1; possibly TRBD1 for D (5 bases). The V gene's germline CDR1 is SGDLS and CDR2 YYNGEE. Trimming pared 4 bases from V and 1 base from J, leaving 11 bases between. CDR3 length: 14 amino acids. CDR3 sequence: CASSWAGENTEAFF. In DNA form, the CDR3 reads TGTGCCAGCAGCTGGGCGGGGGAGAACACTGAAGCTTTCTTT. Supplemented by reference TRBV9 and TRBJ1-1, the full variable domain reads DSGVTQTPKHLITATGQRVTLRCSPRSGDLSVYWYQQSLDQGLQFLIQYYNGEERAKGNILERFSAQQFPDLHSELNLSSLELGDSALYFCASSWAGENTEAFFGQGTRLTVV.

The chain links TRBV5-4 to TRBJ2-2; tentatively, D is TRBD1 or TRBD2 (5 bases each). Trimming removed 4 bases at V and 6 bases at J, with 16 bases between. The CDR3 covers 15 residues. Germline values: CDR1 SGHNT, CDR2 YYREEE (reference sequence). The CDR3 coding sequence is TGTGCCAGCAGCCCCCGGGACCCTAACCCCGGGGAGCTGTTTTTT. It is translated as CASSPRDPNPGELFF. The variable domain in full, completed from reference TRBV5-4 and TRBJ2-2, reads ETGVTQSPTHLIKTRGQQVTLRCSSQSGHNTVSWYQQALGQGPQFIFQYYREEENGRGNFPPRFSGLQFPNYSSELNVNALELDDSALYLCASSPRDPNPGELFFGEGSRLTVL.

The genes are TRBV4-1 and TRBJ1-1; 8 bases fit TRBD1. The germline V gene encodes CDR1 MGHRA and CDR2 YSYEKL. This CDR3 contains 16 residues. J gave up 4 bases and V 0 bases, and 7 bases lay outside the gene matches. Here the CDR3 reads CASSQDLRQGLTEAFF. CDR3 coding DNA: TGCGCCAGCAGCCAAGATCTTAGACAGGGGCTCACTGAAGCTTTCTTT.

This clone was detected a few times. This chain links TRBV12-5 with TRBJ2-6; possibly TRBD1 for D (5 bases). The length of the CDR3 is 14 residues. V was clipped by 7 bases and J by 4 bases, with 11 bases between them. Germline V gives CDR1 LGHNT, CDR2 FRNRAP. As DNA, the CDR3 is TGTGCTAGTGCCCCAGGGCCCGGGGCCAACGTCCTGACTTTC. As protein: CASAPGPGANVLTF.

V usage is TRBV7-9 and J usage is TRBJ1-3; D remains ambiguous. The CDR3 runs to 17 residues. The V gene lost 5 bases and the J gene lost 0 bases, with 17 bases spanning the gap. Per the germline V gene, CDR1 is SEHNR and CDR2 is FQNEAQ (reference sequence). The CDR3 here is CASSHTGEKSSGNTIYF. The CDR3 DNA is TGTGCCAGCAGCCATACGGGAGAAAAGAGCTCTGGAAACACCATATATTTT.

The chain combines TRBV6-5 with TRBJ2-5; no reliable D call. Germline assignment: CDR1 MNHEY and CDR2 SVGAGI. Trimming left V 7 bases short and J 3 bases short, with 18 bases between. This CDR3 has 15 amino acids. The CDR3 reads CASTDPPRKEETQYF. The CDR3 region has the DNA TGTGCCAGCACCGACCCCCCACGCAAGGAAGAGACCCAGTACTTC.

The genes are TRBV28 and TRBJ1-2; 9 positions match TRBD1. The CDR3 is 12 residues long. Germline loops: CDR1 MDHEN, CDR2 SYDVKM. The ends lost 9 bases at V and 6 bases at J; junction bases unmatched: 5. Here the CDR3 DNA reads TGTGCCAGTTCACAGGGGGCTAATGGCTACACCTTC. Its translation is CASSQGANGYTF.

The J gene is TRBJ1-6, the V gene TRBV5-4; D gene uncertain. CDR3 length: 12 residues. The V gene's germline CDR1 is SGHNT and CDR2 YYREEE (reference sequence). The V and J ends lost 3 bases and 14 bases respectively, with 12 bases between them. In nucleotides, the CDR3 is TGTGCCAGCAGCTCCTACCGTGAATCCCTCCACTTT. Its translation is CASSSYRESLHF.

This rearrangement joins TRBV24-1 to TRBJ2-2; TRBD1 is a possible D gene (6 bases). The CDR3 spans 14 residues. Germline lookup yields CDR1 KGHDR and CDR2 SFDVKD. The ends were cut back, 7 bases at V and 1 base at J, with 9 bases in the middle. CDR3 DNA: TGTGCCACCAGGGAGACAGGGAACACCGGGGAGCTGTTTTTT. This codes for CATRETGNTGELFF.

This chain joins TRBV5-6 and TRBJ2-2; D gene ambiguous. There are 14 residues in the CDR3. Germline V gene sequence: CDR1 SGHDT, CDR2 YYEEEE. V lost 4 bases and J 6 bases, leaving 13 bases between the germline ends. Written as DNA, the CDR3 is TGTGCCAGCAGCGATATCATTGAGGCCGGGGAGCTGTTTTTT. The encoded protein is CASSDIIEAGELFF.

This sequence joins TRBV12-3 or TRBV12-4 and TRBJ2-1; the D is unclear. The ends were cut back, 10 bases at V and 9 bases at J, with 16 bases in the middle. This CDR3 is 12 amino acids long. The CDR3 region has the DNA TGTGCCACCTGTAGGCATAGAAGTGAGCAGTTCTTC. It translates to CATCRHRSEQFF.

The chain combines TRBV11-2 with TRBJ2-5, with D tentatively TRBD1 (6 bases). V shed 5 bases and J shed 2 bases, with 12 bases lying between them. Germline assignment: CDR1 SGHAT and CDR2 FQNNGV. The CDR3 consists of 14 residues. The CDR3 loop is CASSRGTQQETQYF. The DNA of the CDR3 is TGTGCCAGCAGCAGGGGGACGCAACAAGAGACCCAGTACTTC.

The J gene is TRBJ2-3, the V gene TRBV25-1; 9 nucleotides agree with TRBD1. Germline values: CDR1 MGHDK, CDR2 SYGVNS. The V segment lost 2 bases and the J segment 5 bases; nucleotides outside the gene matches: 8. CDR3 size: 16 residues. The CDR3 loop reads CASSEGRDRVIDTQYF. In DNA form, the CDR3 reads TGTGCCAGCAGTGAAGGACGGGACAGGGTCATAGATACGCAGTATTTT.

V gene TRBV4-1 combines with J gene TRBJ2-7; no reliable D call. The length of the CDR3 is 14 residues. From germline, CDR1 is MGHRA and CDR2 YSYEKL. V dropped 0 bases and J dropped 5 bases, with 11 bases sitting between them. The CDR3 sequence: CASSQDLGRDEQYF. The CDR3 DNA sequence: TGCGCCAGCAGCCAAGATTTGGGCAGAGACGAGCAGTACTTC.

In its sample, this clone was seen once. The chain combines TRBV14 with TRBJ2-3; D gene unclear. V dropped 2 bases and J dropped 0 bases, with 6 bases sitting between them. CDR1 and CDR2 from the germline V gene are SGHDN and FVKESK. The CDR3 runs to 14 residues. CDR3 protein: CASSQWYSTDTQYF. The CDR3 DNA follows: TGTGCCAGCAGCCAATGGTATAGCACAGATACGCAGTATTTT.

The chain couples TRBV24-1 to TRBJ2-5; weak D call: TRBD1 (6 bases). CDR1 is KGHDR, CDR2 SFDVKD, per germline. CDR3 length: 15 residues. V shed 1 base and J shed 1 base, with 9 bases lying between them. The CDR3 loop reads CATSDFGTSQETQYF. The CDR3 DNA reads as TGTGCCACCAGTGATTTCGGGACATCCCAAGAGACCCAGTACTTC.